These 7 T cell receptor beta chains originate from one sample sequenced in a study of OX40 agonist ivuxolimab in advanced cancers. Clones were read by immunoSEQ multiplex PCR, and TCRdb kept only the in-frame ones, dropping some. This table holds 45,000 or so clones, approximately 91% found once. The sequences come from CD4+ or CD8+ T cells sorted from blood, collected in a trial of the OX40 agonist ivuxolimab. Receptor source: an adult with an advanced solid tumor such as melanoma, head and neck, liver or kidney cancer.

The genes are TRBV5-1 and TRBJ2-3; no firm D call. The V end lost 0 bases, the J end lost 1 base, and 9 bases lay between the germline ends. The germline V gene encodes CDR1 SGHRS and CDR2 YFSETQ. The CDR3 length is 15 residues. The DNA for the CDR3 is TGCGCCAGCAGCTTGGGGCCTGGGGGCACAGATACGCAGTATTTT. It yields the protein CASSLGPGGTDTQYF.

The chain links TRBV6-6 to TRBJ1-1, with D unclear. V dropped 2 bases and J dropped 6 bases, with 1 base sitting between them. Germline V gene data show CDR1 as MNHNY and CDR2 as SVGAGI (reference sequence). The CDR3 sequence is 10 residues long. In DNA, the CDR3 is TGTGCCAGCAGTTACCCTGAAGCTTTCTTT. Its protein product is CASSYPEAFF.

The rearrangement uses TRBV27 and TRBJ1-2; no clear D gene. CDR3 length: 14 amino acids. Trimming removed 5 bases at V and 7 bases at J, with 17 bases between. Germline CDR1 MNHEY, CDR2 SMNVEV (reference sequence). CDR3 in amino acids: CASSAGSLGGGYTF. The CDR3 nucleotides read TGTGCCAGCAGTGCGGGATCTCTGGGCGGTGGCTACACCTTC.

The V and J genes are TRBV29-1 and TRBJ1-1; D ambiguous. The CDR3 covers 11 residues. V was shortened by 4 bases and J by 0 bases, with 3 bases between the two germline ends. Germline V gene sequence: CDR1 SQVTM, CDR2 ANQGSEA. As DNA, the CDR3 is TGCAGCGTTGGGCTGAACACTGAAGCTTTCTTT. Translating gives CSVGLNTEAFF.

This chain links TRBV7-2 with TRBJ2-1; TRBD2 is a possible D gene (5 bases). The CDR3 totals 14 residues. Trimming stripped 3 bases from V and 7 bases from J, with 13 bases between. In germline, CDR1 is SGHTA, CDR2 FQGNSA. The CDR3 region is CASSFFADWNEQFF. In DNA form, the CDR3 reads TGTGCCAGCAGCTTTTTTGCGGACTGGAATGAGCAGTTCTTC.

This rearrangement joins TRBV7-7 to TRBJ2-1, with 8 positions matching TRBD2. This CDR3 region has 16 residues. V was pared by 6 bases and J by 6 bases, with 13 bases of the junction left unmatched. The V gene's germline CDR1 is SSHAT and CDR2 FNYEAQ (reference sequence). The CDR3 DNA follows: TGTGCCAGCAGACCCCATCAGCGGGGGTACGTCAATGAGCAGTTCTTC. Protein product: CASRPHQRGYVNEQFF.

This clone has a single count. The chain recombines TRBV4-1 with TRBJ2-1; D is uncertain. The V end lost 0 bases, the J end lost 13 bases, and 7 bases lay between the germline ends. CDR3 length equals 11 residues. Germline lookup yields CDR1 MGHRA and CDR2 YSYEKL. CDR3 sequence reads: CASSQERQQFF. The CDR3 DNA reads TGCGCCAGCAGCCAAGAACGGCAACAGTTCTTC.